This TCR beta chain appears in the sequencing data of a study of T cell responses to AZD1222 COVID-19 vaccine. Analyses pooled second doses at about 4 or about 12 weeks. The CDR3 covers 16 residues. The V gene end was trimmed by 6 bases and the J gene end by 3 bases; junction bases not matched to a gene: 13. Germline assignment: CDR1 MDHEN and CDR2 SYDVKM. Method: immunoSEQ multiplex PCR; TCRdb's copy keeps in-frame clones and lacks some. The sample yields 150,000 to 200,000 clones, about 92% seen once. The clonotype originates from an adult who received the AZD1222 COVID-19 vaccine. The chain combines TRBV28 with TRBJ2-7, with 8 bases that match TRBD1. This material consisted of peripheral blood, taken 28 days after the second AZD1222 dose. This CDR3 reads CASSQGADYTGYEQYF. The CDR3 DNA reads TGTGCCAGCAGCCAGGGGGCGGATTACACTGGCTACGAGCAGTACTTC.